This is a list of T cell receptor beta chains from one sample in a study of T cells after yellow fever vaccination. One entry per CDR3 protein, called by TCRdb with MiXCR from the 5' RACE reads. This sample carries about 310,000 distinct CDR3 sequences, 3% to 4.5% of them seen once, and the ten largest clones take around 24%. This material consisted of PBMCs, taken on the day of the yellow fever booster vaccination. The receptors stem from a man aged 18 to 29 who received the YFV17D yellow fever vaccine. Each CDR3 is given with its conserved first and last residue. D genes are given only for firm matches. The size entry is marked missing in some rows and otherwise reads once, few, many or a size class.

cdr3_nt,cdr3_aa,clone_size,v_call,d_call,j_call
TGTGCCAGCAGCTATGGGCATTCGAACACCGGGGAGCTGTTTTTT,CASSYGHSNTGELFF,few,TRBV5-4,-,TRBJ2-2
TGCGCCAGCAGCTTGGGGGGGACAGACTACACCGGGGAGCTGTTTTTT,CASSLGGTDYTGELFF,many,TRBV5-1,TRBD1,TRBJ2-2
TGTGCCAGCAGCGTAGATGGGACCCCTTACAATGAGCAGTTCTTC,CASSVDGTPYNEQFF,many,TRBV9,-,TRBJ2-1
TGTGCCAGCAGTTCCCCAGCGAGCGGGAACAATGAGCAGTTCTTC,CASSSPASGNNEQFF,few,TRBV28,TRBD2,TRBJ2-1
TGTGCCAGCAGCCTGGGGGGGAGGGAACGGGAGACCCAGTACTTC,CASSLGGRERETQYF,many,TRBV7-2,TRBD2,TRBJ2-5
TGTGCCAGCAGCCTCAGGCCTAGGGGAGATACGCAGTATTTT,CASSLRPRGDTQYF,few,TRBV7-2,-,TRBJ2-3
TGTGCCAGCAGCCGACGGGCAGGGGGCTATTCCGGGGAGCTGTTTTTT,CASSRRAGGYSGELFF,-,TRBV7-9,TRBD1,TRBJ2-2
TGTGCCATCAGTGAGCTTGGTAGAACCTACAATGAGCAGTTCTTC,CAISELGRTYNEQFF,many,TRBV10-3,-,TRBJ2-1
TGCAGCGCCGGCAGGGGGTCGGCAGATACGCAGTATTTT,CSAGRGSADTQYF,-,TRBV29-1,TRBD1,TRBJ2-3
TGCGCCAGCAGCCAAGTAACAGGGTATGGGGCCAACGTCCTGACTTTC,CASSQVTGYGANVLTF,few,TRBV4-3,-,TRBJ2-6
TGTGCCAGCAGCATGACCGGGACAGCTAACTATGGCTACACCTTC,CASSMTGTANYGYTF,many,TRBV7-6,TRBD1,TRBJ1-2
TGCGCCAGCAGCTTGTTTTGGACTAGTCCCTACAATGAGCAGTTCTTC,CASSLFWTSPYNEQFF,few,TRBV5-1,TRBD2,TRBJ2-1
TGCGCCAGCAGCCCCAGGACTTGGGGCACAGATACGCAGTATTTT,CASSPRTWGTDTQYF,many,TRBV5-1,-,TRBJ2-3
TGTGCCAGCAGTTACTCGCGTATCAGGGGGGCAGATACGCAGTATTTT,CASSYSRIRGADTQYF,few,TRBV6-5,-,TRBJ2-3
TGCGCCAGCAGCTCTTCAGCAGGCCAGACGAACACTGAAGCTTTCTTT,CASSSSAGQTNTEAFF,many,TRBV5-1,-,TRBJ1-1
TGTGCCAGCAGCGGGGCCTTGGTTAGCGGGAGGTTCAATGAGCAGTTCTTC,CASSGALVSGRFNEQFF,-,TRBV7-9,TRBD2,TRBJ2-1
TGCGCCAGCAGCCCTCTGACCGGGGTACGAAATGAGCAGTTCTTC,CASSPLTGVRNEQFF,few,TRBV4-3,-,TRBJ2-1
TGTGCCAGCAGCTTGGGAGGGGGGCCAGGGTCGTCCCCAGAAGAGACCCAGTACTTC,CASSLGGGPGSSPEETQYF,-,TRBV5-4,-,TRBJ2-5
TGTGCCAGCAGCCCAGTGAGCGGGGTCAACACAGATACGCAGTATTTT,CASSPVSGVNTDTQYF,-,TRBV9,TRBD2,TRBJ2-3
TGCAGTGCTAGAAGGGGGGGCGACTATGGCTACACCTTC,CSARRGGDYGYTF,many,TRBV20-1,-,TRBJ1-2
TGTGCCAGCAGTTACAGGCGGAATTCGGCCACAGATACGCAGTATTTT,CASSYRRNSATDTQYF,-,TRBV6-2/TRBV6-3,-,TRBJ2-3
TGTGCCAGCTCACCGACCGAGAGCTCTGGAAACACCATATATTTT,CASSPTESSGNTIYF,-,TRBV18,-,TRBJ1-3
TGCGCCAGCAGCCCCGTCAATGAGCAGTTCTTC,CASSPVNEQFF,few,TRBV5-1,-,TRBJ2-1
TGTGCCAGCAGTGAACAGCTCATCGCCTATAATTCACCCCTCCACTTT,CASSEQLIAYNSPLHF,few,TRBV2,-,TRBJ1-6
TGTGCCAGCAGCCTTAGATCCTTGGCAGGGTTGTCCTACAATGAGCAGTTCTTC,CASSLRSLAGLSYNEQFF,many,TRBV11-2,-,TRBJ2-1
TGTGCCAGCACAGAACAGGGGATCATGAACACTGAAGCTTTCTTT,CASTEQGIMNTEAFF,-,TRBV2,TRBD1,TRBJ1-1
TGTGCCAGCAGCTCGTCTACCCCTCGTCCGAGCTCCTACAATGAGCAGTTCTTC,CASSSSTPRPSSYNEQFF,many,TRBV7-9,-,TRBJ2-1
TGTGCCAGCAGCTTGTCGGGACAGGGGGCCACTGAAGCTTTCTTT,CASSLSGQGATEAFF,few,TRBV12-3/TRBV12-4,TRBD1,TRBJ1-1
TGTGCCAGCAGTTTAATTGGCGTCGAGACCCAGTACTTC,CASSLIGVETQYF,few,TRBV27,-,TRBJ2-5
TGTGCCAGCTCTGGGGGCCGCATCTATGGCTACACCTTC,CASSGGRIYGYTF,-,TRBV28,-,TRBJ1-2
TGTGCCAGCAGCTTGGCCTTCGCTTTGAACACTGAAGCTTTCTTT,CASSLAFALNTEAFF,many,TRBV5-5,-,TRBJ1-1
TGCAGCGTTACCACGCGGGGGAATAGTTACAATGAGCAGTTCTTC,CSVTTRGNSYNEQFF,few,TRBV29-1,TRBD2,TRBJ2-1
TGTGCCAGCAGCGCCGACCAGCCTGAAGCTTTCTTT,CASSADQPEAFF,many,TRBV6-5,-,TRBJ1-1
TGTGCCAGCAGCATACTTGTTGCAGGGGAAGAGAACACTGAAGCTTTCTTT,CASSILVAGEENTEAFF,many,TRBV28,-,TRBJ1-1
TGTGCCAGCAGCCGGGACAGGGGGCGAGGTGAGCAGTTCTTC,CASSRDRGRGEQFF,-,TRBV5-4,TRBD1,TRBJ2-1
TGTGCCACCAGCAGGGAACTTAGCGGGGGGGCTTACAATGAGCAGTTCTTC,CATSRELSGGAYNEQFF,few,TRBV15,TRBD2,TRBJ2-1
TGTGCCAGCAGCTTAGGACAGGGTGACTCACCCCTCCACTTT,CASSLGQGDSPLHF,many,TRBV7-3,TRBD1,TRBJ1-6
TGTGCCAGCACCCAAGGGGGTCCTAACTATGGCTACACCTTC,CASTQGGPNYGYTF,many,TRBV5-6,-,TRBJ1-2
TGTGCCAGCAGCTCCCCGGGGCCCTCCTACAATGAGCAGTTCTTC,CASSSPGPSYNEQFF,-,TRBV7-2,-,TRBJ2-1
TGTGCCAGCAGTGAAAACGTCTACCTCTATGGCTACACCTTC,CASSENVYLYGYTF,few,TRBV6-1,-,TRBJ1-2
TGCGCCAGCAGCTTGGTTGACAGTGCCTACAATGAGCAGTTCTTC,CASSLVDSAYNEQFF,few,TRBV5-1,-,TRBJ2-1
TGTGCCAGCAGCCCGCTAGCGGGGGAGACCCAGTACTTC,CASSPLAGETQYF,many,TRBV5-4,TRBD2,TRBJ2-5
TGTGCCAGCCCAAACAAGAACACCGGGGAGCTGTTTTTT,CASPNKNTGELFF,many,TRBV6-6,-,TRBJ2-2
TGTGCCACCCGGCAGGGGACTAACTATGGCTACACCTTC,CATRQGTNYGYTF,-,TRBV28,-,TRBJ1-2
TGTGCCAGCAGCTTAATGGCCTTCGGCTCTGGGGCCAACGTCCTGACTTTC,CASSLMAFGSGANVLTF,-,TRBV7-3,-,TRBJ2-6
TGTGCCAGCAGCCGGACAGGGAGGGGAGAGACCCAGTACTTC,CASSRTGRGETQYF,many,TRBV5-6,-,TRBJ2-5
TGTGCCAGCAGCCAAGCTGAACAAGAGACCCAGTACTTC,CASSQAEQETQYF,few,TRBV3-1,-,TRBJ2-5
TGCGCCAGCAGCTCGGGAGGGTTGAACATTCAGTACTTC,CASSSGGLNIQYF,many,TRBV5-1,TRBD2,TRBJ2-4
TGTGCCAGCAGTTACCGACTAGCGGGAGGGGAGCTGTTTTTT,CASSYRLAGGELFF,few,TRBV6-5,TRBD2,TRBJ2-2
TGTGCTAGTGGGCCCGGACAGGGATTCGAGACCCAGTACTTC,CASGPGQGFETQYF,-,TRBV12-5,TRBD1,TRBJ2-5
TGTGCCAGCAGCGGCTACAGGGATGGTGCGCAGTATTTT,CASSGYRDGAQYF,many,TRBV9,-,TRBJ2-3
TGTGCCACTGCTGAAAACTATGGCTACACCTTC,CATAENYGYTF,few,TRBV6-2/TRBV6-3,-,TRBJ1-2
TGCAGTGCTAGCGGACTGAACTCCTACGAGCAGTACTTC,CSASGLNSYEQYF,few,TRBV20-1,-,TRBJ2-7
TGTGCCAGCAGTTCAGCCAATAATTCACCCCTCCACTTT,CASSSANNSPLHF,-,TRBV6-2/TRBV6-3,-,TRBJ1-6
TGTGCCAGCAGTTTTTACAGGGGGCCGAACACTGAAGCTTTCTTT,CASSFYRGPNTEAFF,few,TRBV7-9,TRBD1,TRBJ1-1